This is a list of T cell receptor beta chains from one sample in a study of cytomegalovirus exposure and HLA in healthy donors. The table came from immunoSEQ multiplex PCR; TCRdb's copy has only in-frame clones and leaves some out. Here the sample spans fewer than 150,000 clones, about 90% being singletons. Sequenced material: PBMCs. The receptors here all came from a woman younger than 35 in good health and CMV-seropositive. Each CDR3 is given with its conserved first and last residue. Each record gives: CDR3 protein, clone size, J gene, V gene. Where a row states a size, it is once, few, many or the class of an expanded clone; other rows omit it.

CDR3 protein: CASSSGTLNTEAFF
clone size: -
J gene: TRBJ1-1
V gene: TRBV27

CDR3 protein: CASSFLAVNTGELFF
clone size: -
J gene: TRBJ2-2
V gene: TRBV5-1

CDR3 protein: CASSPGGKLPLHF
clone size: -
J gene: TRBJ1-6
V gene: TRBV5-6

CDR3 protein: CASRGHQNTEAFF
clone size: -
J gene: TRBJ1-1
V gene: TRBV27

CDR3 protein: CASSIQKGQGTYEQYF
clone size: -
J gene: TRBJ2-7
V gene: TRBV19

CDR3 protein: CASSRQGFGTEAFF
clone size: once
J gene: TRBJ1-1
V gene: TRBV7-6

CDR3 protein: CASSLGALAFF
clone size: -
J gene: TRBJ1-1
V gene: TRBV7-9

CDR3 protein: CASSTQTRGSGNTIYF
clone size: once
J gene: TRBJ1-3
V gene: TRBV4-1

CDR3 protein: CASCYRENQPQHF
clone size: -
J gene: TRBJ1-5
V gene: TRBV2

CDR3 protein: CASKWTATTDTQYF
clone size: -
J gene: TRBJ2-3
V gene: TRBV19

CDR3 protein: CASRPVRTVYGYTF
clone size: -
J gene: TRBJ1-2
V gene: TRBV19

CDR3 protein: CAWSLQGLGTEAFF
clone size: -
J gene: TRBJ1-1
V gene: TRBV30

CDR3 protein: CSVEGSGRITDTQYF
clone size: -
J gene: TRBJ2-3
V gene: TRBV29-1

CDR3 protein: CASSDKGNNSPLHF
clone size: -
J gene: TRBJ1-6
V gene: TRBV6-4

CDR3 protein: CSVGTLSGNTIYF
clone size: once
J gene: TRBJ1-3
V gene: TRBV29-1

CDR3 protein: CASTDRVTEAFF
clone size: -
J gene: TRBJ1-1
V gene: TRBV6-1

CDR3 protein: CASSISDRGYEQYF
clone size: -
J gene: TRBJ2-7
V gene: TRBV7-9

CDR3 protein: CASSLKAVGSYEQYF
clone size: -
J gene: TRBJ2-7
V gene: TRBV5-6

CDR3 protein: CASSQGPLAASTDTQYF
clone size: -
J gene: TRBJ2-3
V gene: TRBV4-3

CDR3 protein: CASSFSGGLYNEQFF
clone size: -
J gene: TRBJ2-1
V gene: TRBV19

CDR3 protein: CASSPLTGEEGYGYTF
clone size: -
J gene: TRBJ1-2
V gene: TRBV18

CDR3 protein: CASSLGLGGNTIYF
clone size: few
J gene: TRBJ1-3
V gene: TRBV7-7

CDR3 protein: CASSFSTSGGGTQYF
clone size: -
J gene: TRBJ2-5
V gene: TRBV7-2